Listed here are 24 T cell receptor beta chains from one sample, sequenced in a study of T cell repertoires in cytomegalovirus infection. MiXCR was run by TCRdb on the reads, yielding one entry per CDR3 protein. The data show 400,000 or so distinct CDR3 sequences, roughly 30% seen once. Sequenced sample: PBMCs. The receptor source for this set is a human donor in good health (CMV status not recorded). Some clones in this sample may be carry-over from other donors' samples.

This clonotype was seen once. At one end, the junction sequence differs from germline, possibly due to a read error. The J gene is TRBJ2-5, the V gene TRBV19, with 10 bases matching TRBD2. This CDR3 has 15 residues. Per the germline V gene, CDR1 is LNHDA and CDR2 is SQIVND (reference sequence). CDR3 sequence reads: CASRRSSGGEDTQYF. The CDR3 nucleotides are TGTGCCAGTCGACGGTCTAGCGGGGGTGAAGATACCCAGTACTTC.

The chain joins TRBV6-5 to TRBJ1-1; maybe TRBD1 (6 bases). Trimming removed 6 bases at V and 4 bases at J, with 15 bases between. CDR3 length equals 14 residues. CDR1 and CDR2 (germline): MNHEY, SVGAGI. The CDR3 loop is CASRGGGESTEAFF. The CDR3 nucleotides read TGTGCCAGCAGAGGGGGAGGGGAGAGCACTGAAGCTTTCTTT.

V usage is TRBV19 and J usage is TRBJ1-4; D is ambiguous. CDR1 is LNHDA, CDR2 SQIVND, per germline (reference sequence). V lost 5 bases and J 10 bases, leaving 11 bases between the germline ends. CDR3 length: 12 residues. The CDR3 nucleotides read TGTGCCAGTAGTTTCCTCGTGGGAAAACTGTTTTTT. Translation gives CASSFLVGKLFF.

This sequence joins TRBV7-9 and TRBJ2-1; a weak D match, TRBD2 (6 bases). Trimming shortened V by 3 bases and J by 2 bases, and 14 bases separated the two germline ends. The CDR3 contains 16 residues. In germline, CDR1 is SEHNR, CDR2 FQNEAQ (reference sequence). Written as DNA, the CDR3 is TGTGCCAGCAGCTTTTATGGACGGGGGACCTACAATGAGCAGTTCTTC. Amino acids: CASSFYGRGTYNEQFF.

In the case of this clonotype: A much larger clone lies one base from this, so it may be a read error. The chain links TRBV6-2 or TRBV6-3 to TRBJ2-1; D possibly corresponds to TRBD1 (5 bases). CDR1 MNHEY and CDR2 SVGEGT come from the germline V gene. The CDR3 extends over 14 amino acids. The CDR3 loop is CASSYGATYNEHFF. CDR3 in DNA: TGTGCCAGCAGTTACGGGGCCACCTACAATGAGCATTTCTTC.

About this clonotype itself: Since a much larger clone is just one base distant, this may be a read error. The V call is TRBV7-4, the J call TRBJ1-5; D unclear. The CDR3 spans 16 residues. Germline V gene sequence: CDR1 SGHVT, CDR2 SQSDAQ. The CDR3 bases are TGTGCCAGCAGCCCAGCGCTGACGGGAAGCAATCAGCCCCAGCCTTTT. Its translation: CASSPALTGSNQPQPF.

The chain links TRBV4-2 to TRBJ1-5; the D is unclear. Trimming took off 0 bases at V and 3 bases at J, with 9 bases between the two ends. Germline CDR1 reads LGHNA; CDR2 reads YNFKEQ. The CDR3 is made up of 15 amino acids. CDR3 sequence (DNA): TGTGCCAGCAGCCAAGACTGGGCCTCCAATCAGCCCCAGCATTTT. Encoded protein: CASSQDWASNQPQHF.

The chain is built from TRBV10-3 and TRBJ2-7; 9 bases agree with TRBD2. V was pared by 3 bases and J by 2 bases, with 5 bases of the junction left unmatched. This CDR3 is built from 15 residues. CDR1 is ENHRY, CDR2 SYGVKD, per germline. Here the CDR3 reads CAISEAGGRTYEQYF. The CDR3 bases are TGTGCCATCAGTGAAGCGGGGGGAAGGACCTACGAGCAGTACTTC.

This chain links TRBV7-8 with TRBJ2-1, with TRBD2 matching 11 bases. Germline CDR1 reads SGHVS; CDR2 reads FQNEAQ. There are 18 residues in the CDR3. The junction had 13 bases not matched to a gene; V was cut back by 2 bases and J by 7 bases. CDR3 sequence (DNA): TGTGCCAGCAGCTTACCCAGAAGACTAGCGGGGTTAACAAATGAGCAGTTCTTC. Its protein product is CASSLPRRLAGLTNEQFF. The variable domain in full, completed from reference TRBV7-8 and TRBJ2-1, reads GAGVSQSPRYKVAKRGQDVALRCDPISGHVSLFWYQQALGQGPEFLTYFQNEAQLDKSGLPSDRFFAERPEGSVSTLKIQRTQQEDSAVYLCASSLPRRLAGLTNEQFFGPGTRLTVL.

This CDR3 is CASSLLAGTGDQDTIYF. The DNA of the CDR3 is TGTGCCAGCAGCTTACTGGCCGGAACAGGGGATCAGGACACCATATATTTT. The V and J genes are TRBV11-2 and TRBJ1-3, with 7 positions matching TRBD1. Germline CDR1 and CDR2: SGHAT and FQNNGV. There are 17 residues in the CDR3. V lost 2 bases to trimming and J lost 8 bases; unmatched junction nucleotides: 15.

This clonotype was counted ten times or more. This chain links TRBV7-2 with TRBJ1-2; D remains ambiguous. Between the trimmed V and J ends, which lost 1 base and 4 bases, there was a span of 13 bases. This CDR3 is built from 15 residues. Germline values: CDR1 SGHTA, CDR2 FQGNSA. The CDR3 nucleotides are TGTGCCAGCAGCTTAGTAACGGGAGGTGTCTATGGCTACACCTTC. Protein product: CASSLVTGGVYGYTF.

This clonotype was seen more than once but under ten times. This chain connects TRBV7-3 to TRBJ1-1; TRBD1 aligns across 7 bases. The junction had 3 bases not matched to a gene; V was cut back by 1 base and J by 1 base. Germline assignment: CDR1 SGHTA and CDR2 FQGTGA. This CDR3 has 15 residues. Here the CDR3 reads CASSLNPGGNTEAFF. The CDR3 nucleotides read TGTGCCAGCAGCTTAAATCCAGGGGGGAACACTGAAGCTTTCTTT. Full variable domain (rest looked up from reference TRBV7-3 and TRBJ1-1): GAGVSQTPSNKVTEKGKYVELRCDPISGHTALYWYRQSLGQGPEFLIYFQGTGAADDSGLPNDRFFAVRPEGSVSTLKIQRTERGDSAVYLCASSLNPGGNTEAFFGQGTRLTVV.

This clonotype has ten or more counts. The CDR3 DNA reads as TGTGCCAGCAGTTTCATAAGCGGGGGGCCCACAGATACGCAGTATTTT. Translated: CASSFISGGPTDTQYF. J is TRBJ2-3 and V is TRBV12-3 or TRBV12-4, with TRBD2 matching 9 bases. V was clipped by 3 bases and J by 2 bases; unmatched bases: 6. The CDR3 sequence is 16 residues long.

This clonotype was recorded many times. This rearrangement joins TRBV7-7 to TRBJ1-1; D is undetermined. V was cut by 2 bases and J by 1 base, with 5 bases left in between. There are 13 residues in the CDR3. Germline loops: CDR1 SSHAT, CDR2 FNYEAQ (reference sequence). The CDR3 region has the DNA TGTGCCAGCAGCTTAACCGAGAACACTGAAGCTTTCTTT. It yields the protein CASSLTENTEAFF.

This chain joins TRBV5-4 and TRBJ1-4; 7 bases line up with TRBD1. Per germline, CDR1 SGHNT and CDR2 YYREEE (reference sequence). J was trimmed by 4 bases and V by 2 bases; bases with no gene match: 5. The length of the CDR3 is 15 residues. CDR3 sequence (DNA): TGTGCCAGCAGCTTTACAGGGGACCATAATGAAAAACTGTTTTTT. It codes for CASSFTGDHNEKLFF.

Remarks on this clonotype: Compared with germline, one end of the junction differs, possibly owing to a read error. This chain links TRBV11-2 with TRBJ2-1; D call uncertain. The germline gives CDR1 SGHAT, CDR2 FQNNGV. The CDR3 spans 14 residues. The CDR3 DNA follows: TGTGCCAGCAGCTTGATAACCGCTGTCAATAAGCAGTTCTTC. This encodes CASSLITAVNKQFF.

There are many counts of this clonotype. The chain combines TRBV7-6 with TRBJ2-2, with 7 bases that match TRBD2. V shed 5 bases and J 1 base; nucleotides not matched to a gene: 10. The CDR3 covers 17 residues. Germline loops: CDR1 SGHVS, CDR2 FNYEAQ. CDR3 in amino acids: CASSPYRAGVNTGELFF. The CDR3 DNA sequence: TGTGCCAGCAGCCCATATCGGGCGGGGGTGAACACCGGGGAGCTGTTTTTT.

The V gene is TRBV19, the J gene TRBJ1-4, with D unclear. Germline CDR1 and CDR2: LNHDA and SQIVND (reference sequence). CDR3 size: 15 residues. V lost 6 bases to trimming and J lost 5 bases, with 16 bases between them. The CDR3 DNA reads as TGTGCCAGTAGGGCCTGGGGAGCTCAAAATGAAAAACTGTTTTTT. Residues: CASRAWGAQNEKLFF.

This clonotype was picked up a small number of times. The chain is built from TRBV7-7 and TRBJ2-2; D ambiguous. From germline, CDR1 is SSHAT and CDR2 FNYEAQ (reference sequence). The CDR3 totals 11 residues. V was shortened by 11 bases and J by 7 bases, with 11 bases between the two germline ends. The CDR3 loop is CACGEDGELFF. In nucleotides, the CDR3 is TGTGCCTGTGGAGAGGACGGGGAGCTGTTTTTT.

The chain has TRBV14 and TRBJ1-1; 8 bases agree with TRBD1. The junction had 9 bases not matched to a gene; V was cut back by 3 bases and J by 6 bases. The CDR3 runs 15 residues. Germline lookup yields CDR1 SGHDN and CDR2 FVKESK. CDR3 in amino acids: CASSQAAIQGAEAFF. The CDR3 coding sequence is TGTGCCAGCAGCCAGGCTGCTATACAGGGGGCTGAAGCTTTCTTT.

This clonotype was found many times. This sequence joins TRBV7-2 and TRBJ1-2, with 8 bases matching TRBD1. The CDR3 sequence is 19 residues long. After removal of 5 bases from V and 8 bases from J, the junction contained 25 bases not matched to a gene. Germline CDR1 SGHTA, CDR2 FQGNSA. This CDR3 reads CASSHPGTGYEERDTGYTF. The CDR3 coding sequence is TGTGCCAGCAGCCACCCTGGGACAGGTTATGAAGAGAGGGATACGGGCTACACCTTC.

This clonotype has a handful of counts. The chain joins TRBV10-3 to TRBJ1-1, with D perhaps matching TRBD1 (5 bases). The length of the CDR3 is 14 residues. The V end was cut by 7 bases, the J end by 4 bases, with 16 bases between. Germline assignment: CDR1 ENHRY and CDR2 SYGVKD. CDR3 coding DNA: TGTGCCATCAATCGGGGCACGGTGGGCACTGAAGCTTTCTTT. Encoded protein: CAINRGTVGTEAFF.

As concerns this clonotype: This may be a read error, as it is one base from a much larger clone. Because the CDR3 is missing its conserved closing phenylalanine or tryptophan, this is likely a read error. J is TRBJ2-3 and V is TRBV6-8; D call uncertain. The CDR3 totals 18 residues. Germline loops: CDR1 MNHGY, CDR2 SAAAGT. The ends were cut back, 3 bases at V and 1 base at J, with 20 bases in the middle. The CDR3: CASSYPKGLSYGTDTQYC. The CDR3 DNA follows: TGTGCCAGCAGTTATCCGAAGGGCCTTTCCTATGGCACAGATACGCAGTATTGT.

This clonotype has more than one count but fewer than ten. The chain combines TRBV18 with TRBJ1-2; TRBD1 is a possible D gene (5 bases). Trimming took off 2 bases at V and 1 base at J, with 14 bases between the two ends. This CDR3 comprises 16 residues. Germline loops: CDR1 KGHSH, CDR2 LQKENI. The CDR3 sequence: CASSPDSQGLNYGYTF. CDR3 coding DNA: TGTGCCAGCTCACCAGATTCTCAGGGTCTTAACTATGGCTACACCTTC.